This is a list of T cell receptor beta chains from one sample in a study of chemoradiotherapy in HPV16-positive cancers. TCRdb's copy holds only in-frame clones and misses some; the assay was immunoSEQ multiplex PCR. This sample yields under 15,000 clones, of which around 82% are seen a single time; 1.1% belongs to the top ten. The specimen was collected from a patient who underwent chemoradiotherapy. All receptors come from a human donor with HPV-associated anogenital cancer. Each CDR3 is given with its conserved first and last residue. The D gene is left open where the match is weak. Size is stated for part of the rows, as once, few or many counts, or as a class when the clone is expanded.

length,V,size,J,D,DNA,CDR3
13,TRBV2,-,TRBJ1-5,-,TGTGCCAGCAGTGAGGAGGGAGATCAGCCCCAGCATTTT,CASSEEGDQPQHF
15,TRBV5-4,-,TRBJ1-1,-,TGTGCCAGCAGCTCGAGGGGGGGGATGAACACTGAAGCTTTCTTT,CASSSRGGMNTEAFF
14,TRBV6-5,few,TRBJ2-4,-,TGTGCCAGCAGAGAAATAAACGCCATAAACATTCAGTACTTC,CASREINAINIQYF
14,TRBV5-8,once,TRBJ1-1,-,TGTGCCAGCAGCCGTCAGTGGGGTGCTGGTGAAGCTTTCTTT,CASSRQWGAGEAFF
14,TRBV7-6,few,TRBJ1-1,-,TGTGCCAGCAGCTTATACGGTCGGGACACTGAAGCTTTCTTT,CASSLYGRDTEAFF
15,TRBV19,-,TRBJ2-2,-,TGTGCCAGTGGGGCCGGGACATTGAACACCGGGGAGCTGTTTTTT,CASGAGTLNTGELFF
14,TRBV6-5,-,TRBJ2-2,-,TGTGCCAGCAGGGCGGGACAGAGCACCGGGGAGCTGTTTTTT,CASRAGQSTGELFF
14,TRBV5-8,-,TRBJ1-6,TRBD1,TGTGCCAGCAGCTCGGGACAGTTTAATTCACCCCTCCACTTT,CASSSGQFNSPLHF
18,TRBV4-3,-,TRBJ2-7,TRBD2,TGCGCCAGCAGCTACCTCGGGACTAGCGGGGAAGCCGCCTACGAGCAGTACTTC,CASSYLGTSGEAAYEQYF
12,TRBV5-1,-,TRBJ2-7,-,TGCGCCAGCAGCCCCACCAATGGGGAGCAGTACTTC,CASSPTNGEQYF
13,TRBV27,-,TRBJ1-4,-,TGTGCCAGCAGTTTTCTAGGGGGAGAAAAACTGTTTTTT,CASSFLGGEKLFF
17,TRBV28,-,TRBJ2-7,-,TGTGCCAGCAGTTTATTGGCCCTACGGGGGCCGACCTACGAGCAGTACTTC,CASSLLALRGPTYEQYF
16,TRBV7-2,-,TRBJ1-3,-,TGTGCCAGCAGCTTAACCACAGGACTTGCTGGAAACACCATATATTTT,CASSLTTGLAGNTIYF
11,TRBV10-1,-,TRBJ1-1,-,TGCGCCAGCAGGGAGTGGATTGAAGCTTTCTTT,CASREWIEAFF
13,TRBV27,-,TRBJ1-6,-,TGTGCCAGCAGTTTAAGCCTCAATTCACCCCTCCACTTT,CASSLSLNSPLHF
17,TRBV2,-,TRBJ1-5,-,TGTGCCAGCAGTCAACTAAGACAGGTCCGTTCCAATCAGCCCCAGCATTTT,CASSQLRQVRSNQPQHF
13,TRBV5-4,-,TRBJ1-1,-,TGTGCCAGCAGCTTTGGACAGAACACTGAAGCTTTCTTT,CASSFGQNTEAFF
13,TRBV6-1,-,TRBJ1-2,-,TGTGCCAGCAGTGAAGAGACACAGGCTGGCTACACCTTC,CASSEETQAGYTF
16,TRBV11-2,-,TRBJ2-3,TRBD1,TGTGCCAGCAGTTTCAATGCCGGGACAGGGGTAGATACGCAGTATTTT,CASSFNAGTGVDTQYF
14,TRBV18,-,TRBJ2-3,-,TGTGCCAGCTCACAGGCGGCTAGAGGGGATACGCAGTATTTT,CASSQAARGDTQYF
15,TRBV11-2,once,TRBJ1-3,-,TGTGCCAGCAGTTTCAACAGCGTCTCTGGAAACACCATATATTTT,CASSFNSVSGNTIYF
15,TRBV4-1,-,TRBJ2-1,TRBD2,TGCGCCAGCAGCCTAGCGGGGGGATCTGTCGATGAGCAGTTCTTC,CASSLAGGSVDEQFF
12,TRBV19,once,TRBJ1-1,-,TGTGCCAGTAGAACCCCGGTCGCTGAAGCTTTCTTT,CASRTPVAEAFF
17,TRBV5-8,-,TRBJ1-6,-,TGTGCCAGCAGCCGCCCAAACAGGGACTCCTATAATTCACCCCTCCACTTT,CASSRPNRDSYNSPLHF
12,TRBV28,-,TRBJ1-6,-,TGTGCCAGCAGCCCCCGGTCAGCCCGATTCCACTTT,CASSPRSARFHF
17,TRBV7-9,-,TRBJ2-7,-,TGTGCCAGCAGCTTAGTAGACTCCCGGTTCCGCTCCTACGAGCAGTACTTC,CASSLVDSRFRSYEQYF
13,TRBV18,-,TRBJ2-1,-,TGTGCCAGCTCACCATCTAACTCCAATGAGCAGTTCTTC,CASSPSNSNEQFF
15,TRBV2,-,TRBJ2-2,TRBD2,TGTGCCAGCAGGCCCGGGACTAGCGGCACCGGGGAGCTGTTTTTT,CASRPGTSGTGELFF
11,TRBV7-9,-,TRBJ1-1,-,TGTGCCAGCAGCCCATACCCCGAAGCTTTCTTT,CASSPYPEAFF
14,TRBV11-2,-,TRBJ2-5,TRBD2,TGTGCCAGCAGCTCGTCGGGGGGCCAAGAGACCCAGTACTTC,CASSSSGGQETQYF
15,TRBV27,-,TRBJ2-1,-,TGTGCCAGCAGGAGACTGACGGGATCCTACAATGAGCAGTTCTTC,CASRRLTGSYNEQFF
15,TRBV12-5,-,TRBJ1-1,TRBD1,TGTGCTAGTGGTTTGGCGGGACAGGCGAACACTGAAGCTTTCTTT,CASGLAGQANTEAFF
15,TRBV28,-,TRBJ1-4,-,TGTGCCAGCAGTTTTGGTGCAGGGGTGGGTGAAAAACTGTTTTTT,CASSFGAGVGEKLFF
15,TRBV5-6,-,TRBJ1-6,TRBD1,TGTGCCAGCAGCTTGGTGTACAGGGGTAATTCACCCCTCCACTTT,CASSLVYRGNSPLHF
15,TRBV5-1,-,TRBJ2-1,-,TGCGCCAGCAGCCCCGGGTCAATGATGAGGCTTGAGCAGTTCTTC,CASSPGSMMRLEQFF
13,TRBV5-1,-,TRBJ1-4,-,TGCGCCAGCAGCTTGGCGGGGGATGAAAAACTGTTTTTT,CASSLAGDEKLFF